The clone carrying this T cell receptor (beta chain) was seen many times. As yet, its antigen is unknown. Around 500 ng RNA was reverse transcribed with alpha and beta constant-region primers. Separate chain-specific third strand synthesis with multiplexing indices produced the alpha and beta libraries. MiXCR was run by TCRdb on the 5' RACE reads, yielding one entry per CDR3 protein. The profile covers fewer than 20,000 distinct CDR3 sequences, with 12% appearing a single time and around 10% taken by the ten largest. This entry belongs to a study of HIV-infected patients and healthy controls. Study findings and constraints: Compared with healthy controls, HIV-infected patients showed less CDR3 sharing between individuals. In healthy controls, MAIT alpha CDR3s were common; in HIV+ repertoires, severely depleted.

V dropped 5 bases and J dropped 0 bases, with 20 bases sitting between them. The CDR3 consists of 17 residues. Germline V gene sequence: CDR1 SGHTA, CDR2 FQGNSA. All unsorted peripheral T cells were captured because whole blood was used without fractionation. Peripheral blood, approximately 2.5 ml, was drawn for RNA extraction. The source is an adult in good health. The chain recombines TRBV7-2 with TRBJ2-7; D is perhaps TRBD1 (6 bases). Sequenced: blood. The CDR3 region is CASSRRGTSSFSYEQYF. For the CDR3, the DNA is TGTGCCAGCAGCCGCCGAGGGACATCTAGTTTCTCCTACGAGCAGTACTTC.